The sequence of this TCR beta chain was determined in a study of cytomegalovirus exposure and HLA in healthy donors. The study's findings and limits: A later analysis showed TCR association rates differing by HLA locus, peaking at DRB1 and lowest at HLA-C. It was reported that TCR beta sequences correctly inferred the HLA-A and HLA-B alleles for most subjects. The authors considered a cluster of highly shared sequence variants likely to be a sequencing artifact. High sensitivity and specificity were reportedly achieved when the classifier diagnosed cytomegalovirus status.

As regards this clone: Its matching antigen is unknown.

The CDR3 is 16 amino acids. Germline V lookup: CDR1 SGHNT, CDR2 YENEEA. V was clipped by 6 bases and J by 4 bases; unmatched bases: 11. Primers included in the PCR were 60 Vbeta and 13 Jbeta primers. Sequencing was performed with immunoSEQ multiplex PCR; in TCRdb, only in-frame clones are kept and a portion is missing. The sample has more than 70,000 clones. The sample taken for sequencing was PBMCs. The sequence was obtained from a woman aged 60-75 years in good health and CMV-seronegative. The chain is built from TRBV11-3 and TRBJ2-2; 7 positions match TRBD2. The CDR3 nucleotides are TGTGCCAGCAGTCAACGCGGGAGTTTGGGCACCGGGGAGCTGTTTTTT. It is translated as CASSQRGSLGTGELFF. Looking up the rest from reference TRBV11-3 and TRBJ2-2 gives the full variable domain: EAGVVQSPRYKIIEKKQPVAFWCNPISGHNTLYWYLQNLGQGPELLIRYENEEAVDDSQLPKDRFSAERLKGVDSTLKIQPAELGDSAVYLCASSQRGSLGTGELFFGEGSRLTVL.